This is a list of T cell receptor beta chains from one sample in a study of siplizumab effects on memory and regulatory T cells. No antigen has been assigned to these receptors. Produced via immunoSEQ multiplex PCR; TCRdb's table is partial and in-frame only. This table holds thousands of clones, around half found once. Sequencing input: CFSE-low (dividing) CD4+ T cells sorted from an allogeneic mixed lymphocyte reaction. These receptors were taken from a human donor in good health; the cells came from an allogeneic mixed lymphocyte reaction. Some clones in this sample may be carry-over from other donors' samples. The CDR3 runs from the conserved cysteine through the conserved F or W. Fields, in order: D gene, CDR3 length, V gene, clone size, J gene, CDR3 DNA, CDR3 protein. A D gene is named only where the DNA matches it firmly. Size values are once, few and many counts, or a class for expanded clones, and some rows have none.

D gene: NA
CDR3 length: 13
V gene: TRBV19
clone size: few
J gene: TRBJ1-5
CDR3 DNA: TGTGCCAGTAGTGAGCAGGACAATCAGCCCCAGCATTTT
CDR3 protein: CASSEQDNQPQHF

D gene: TRBD2
CDR3 length: 15
V gene: TRBV10-3
clone size: once
J gene: TRBJ2-1
CDR3 DNA: TGTGCCATCAGTGGGAGGATAGCGGGAGAGCATGAGCAGTTCTTC
CDR3 protein: CAISGRIAGEHEQFF

D gene: NA
CDR3 length: 14
V gene: TRBV18
clone size: NA
J gene: TRBJ1-1
CDR3 DNA: TGTGCCAGCTCACCAAGGGAGGGGAACACTGAAGCTTTCTTT
CDR3 protein: CASSPREGNTEAFF

D gene: NA
CDR3 length: 15
V gene: TRBV7-7
clone size: NA
J gene: TRBJ2-5
CDR3 DNA: TGTGCCAGCAGCCCGTCGCCCGGGGGCCAAGAGACCCAGTACTTC
CDR3 protein: CASSPSPGGQETQYF

D gene: NA
CDR3 length: 14
V gene: TRBV9
clone size: few
J gene: TRBJ1-1
CDR3 DNA: TGTGCCAGCAGCCCCAGCAACAGGAACACTGAAGCTTTCTTT
CDR3 protein: CASSPSNRNTEAFF

D gene: NA
CDR3 length: 14
V gene: TRBV6-1
clone size: NA
J gene: TRBJ1-2
CDR3 DNA: TGTGCCAGCAGTCCCCGTTGGGGGGGCCGTGGCTACACCTTC
CDR3 protein: CASSPRWGGRGYTF

D gene: NA
CDR3 length: 12
V gene: TRBV10-3
clone size: NA
J gene: TRBJ1-2
CDR3 DNA: TGTGCCATCAACGAGGGGAACTATGGCTACACCTTC
CDR3 protein: CAINEGNYGYTF

D gene: NA
CDR3 length: 15
V gene: TRBV6-1
clone size: NA
J gene: TRBJ2-5
CDR3 DNA: TGTGCCAGCAGTTCCGGGACCAGCAACCAAGAGACCCAGTACTTC
CDR3 protein: CASSSGTSNQETQYF

D gene: TRBD1
CDR3 length: 13
V gene: TRBV19
clone size: few
J gene: TRBJ1-2
CDR3 DNA: TGTGCCAGTAGTTCACAGGGGGACTATGGCTACACCTTC
CDR3 protein: CASSSQGDYGYTF

D gene: TRBD1
CDR3 length: 15
V gene: TRBV5-8
clone size: NA
J gene: TRBJ2-2
CDR3 DNA: TGTGCCAGCAGCACAGGACAGGGGAGGACCGGGGAGCTGTTTTTT
CDR3 protein: CASSTGQGRTGELFF

D gene: TRBD1
CDR3 length: 17
V gene: TRBV4-1
clone size: NA
J gene: TRBJ1-2
CDR3 DNA: TGCGCCAGCAGCCAAGATCGGTCCGGGACAGGTGTTTATGGCTACACCTTC
CDR3 protein: CASSQDRSGTGVYGYTF

D gene: TRBD1
CDR3 length: 14
V gene: TRBV6-5
clone size: NA
J gene: TRBJ2-7
CDR3 DNA: TGTGCCAGCAGTAGGACAGGGCAAACGGTCGAGCAGTACTTC
CDR3 protein: CASSRTGQTVEQYF

D gene: NA
CDR3 length: 14
V gene: TRBV7-9
clone size: NA
J gene: TRBJ1-1
CDR3 DNA: TGTGCCAGCAGCTTATGGCCGGAGGACACTGAAGCTTTCTTT
CDR3 protein: CASSLWPEDTEAFF

D gene: NA
CDR3 length: 17
V gene: TRBV7-8
clone size: NA
J gene: TRBJ2-3
CDR3 DNA: TGTGCCAGCAGCTTAGGTTGGGCCTCTCACGCGCTAGATACGCAGTATTTT
CDR3 protein: CASSLGWASHALDTQYF

D gene: NA
CDR3 length: 14
V gene: TRBV7-3
clone size: NA
J gene: TRBJ1-1
CDR3 DNA: TGTGCCAGCAGCTTGGCTGGGGGCCGGACTGAAGCTTTCTTT
CDR3 protein: CASSLAGGRTEAFF

D gene: TRBD2
CDR3 length: 14
V gene: TRBV7-9
clone size: few
J gene: TRBJ2-7
CDR3 DNA: TGTGCCAGCAGCCAGACTAGCGGGAGGGTAGAGCAGTACTTC
CDR3 protein: CASSQTSGRVEQYF

D gene: NA
CDR3 length: 12
V gene: TRBV2
clone size: NA
J gene: TRBJ1-2
CDR3 DNA: TGTGCCAGCAGTGAACTTGACTATGGCTACACCTTC
CDR3 protein: CASSELDYGYTF

D gene: NA
CDR3 length: 16
V gene: TRBV6-5
clone size: NA
J gene: TRBJ2-1
CDR3 DNA: TGTGCCAGCAGTTATTGGGCCAGGGGGGCAGGCAATGAGCAGTTCTTC
CDR3 protein: CASSYWARGAGNEQFF

D gene: NA
CDR3 length: 18
V gene: TRBV11-2
clone size: NA
J gene: TRBJ1-6
CDR3 DNA: TGTGCCAGCAGCTTATTCCCCGCCAGGAGCTCCTATAATTCACCCCTCCACTTT
CDR3 protein: CASSLFPARSSYNSPLHF

D gene: TRBD1
CDR3 length: 14
V gene: TRBV6-6
clone size: NA
J gene: TRBJ1-2
CDR3 DNA: TGTGCCAGCAGACCGGGACAGGGGAACTATGGCTACACCTTC
CDR3 protein: CASRPGQGNYGYTF

D gene: NA
CDR3 length: 11
V gene: TRBV2
clone size: few
J gene: TRBJ1-4
CDR3 DNA: TGTGCCAGCGGGCGGTGGGAAAAACTGTTTTTT
CDR3 protein: CASGRWEKLFF

D gene: NA
CDR3 length: 12
V gene: TRBV6-5
clone size: NA
J gene: TRBJ1-1
CDR3 DNA: TGTGCCAGCAGTAACCCCTACACTGAAGCTTTCTTT
CDR3 protein: CASSNPYTEAFF

D gene: NA
CDR3 length: 15
V gene: TRBV5-1
clone size: NA
J gene: TRBJ1-1
CDR3 DNA: TGCGCCAGCAGCCGCAAAGACCCGTGGCACACTGAAGCTTTCTTT
CDR3 protein: CASSRKDPWHTEAFF

D gene: NA
CDR3 length: 14
V gene: TRBV29-1
clone size: few
J gene: TRBJ2-1
CDR3 DNA: TGCAGCGTCCCCGAGGGGGGGTCCTACAATGAGCAGTTCTTC
CDR3 protein: CSVPEGGSYNEQFF

D gene: TRBD1
CDR3 length: 15
V gene: TRBV19
clone size: NA
J gene: TRBJ1-5
CDR3 DNA: TGTGCCAGTAGTATAGCGCAGGGGGTGAATCAGCCCCAGCATTTT
CDR3 protein: CASSIAQGVNQPQHF

D gene: NA
CDR3 length: 13
V gene: TRBV6-1
clone size: NA
J gene: TRBJ2-5
CDR3 DNA: TGTGCCAGCAGTCCTCTCCGGGCCACAACCCAGTACTTC
CDR3 protein: CASSPLRATTQYF

D gene: NA
CDR3 length: 15
V gene: TRBV29-1
clone size: few
J gene: TRBJ1-1
CDR3 DNA: TGCAGCGTTGAGGTATACGGGACCCCGGGCACTGAAGCTTTCTTT
CDR3 protein: CSVEVYGTPGTEAFF

D gene: NA
CDR3 length: 11
V gene: TRBV7-9
clone size: NA
J gene: TRBJ2-1
CDR3 DNA: TGTGCCAGCAGCTCCCTGGTTGAGCAGTTCTTC
CDR3 protein: CASSSLVEQFF

D gene: TRBD1
CDR3 length: 14
V gene: TRBV18
clone size: NA
J gene: TRBJ1-2
CDR3 DNA: TGTGCCAGCTCACATTCGACAGGGAACTATGGCTACACCTTC
CDR3 protein: CASSHSTGNYGYTF

D gene: NA
CDR3 length: 14
V gene: TRBV5-1
clone size: NA
J gene: TRBJ1-1
CDR3 DNA: TGCGCCAGCAGCTTAAGGACAGACGGCCCTGAAGCTTTCTTT
CDR3 protein: CASSLRTDGPEAFF

D gene: TRBD1
CDR3 length: 13
V gene: TRBV6-5
clone size: few
J gene: TRBJ2-5
CDR3 DNA: TGTGCCAGCACCGACAGGGGGCGGGAGACCCAGTACTTC
CDR3 protein: CASTDRGRETQYF

D gene: TRBD2
CDR3 length: 13
V gene: TRBV11-3
clone size: NA
J gene: TRBJ2-1
CDR3 DNA: TGTGCCAGCAGCTTAAGGCGGGAGCGTGAGCAGTTCTTC
CDR3 protein: CASSLRREREQFF

D gene: NA
CDR3 length: 15
V gene: TRBV7-9
clone size: NA
J gene: TRBJ2-2
CDR3 DNA: TGTGCCAGCAGCTTATCAAGTTCGGGCACCGGGGAGCTGTTTTTT
CDR3 protein: CASSLSSSGTGELFF

D gene: TRBD1
CDR3 length: 14
V gene: TRBV5-4
clone size: few
J gene: TRBJ2-7
CDR3 DNA: TGTGCCAGCAGTTGGGACAGATCCACCTACGAGCAGTACTTC
CDR3 protein: CASSWDRSTYEQYF

D gene: TRBD2
CDR3 length: 13
V gene: TRBV7-9
clone size: NA
J gene: TRBJ2-7
CDR3 DNA: TGTGCCAGCAGCCCCGGGACTATTTACGAGCAGTACTTC
CDR3 protein: CASSPGTIYEQYF

D gene: NA
CDR3 length: 14
V gene: TRBV7-9
clone size: few
J gene: TRBJ1-1
CDR3 DNA: TGTGCCAGCAGCTTGGCTGGGGGCCGGACTGAAGCTTTCTTT
CDR3 protein: CASSLAGGRTEAFF

D gene: NA
CDR3 length: 15
V gene: TRBV5-8
clone size: NA
J gene: TRBJ2-5
CDR3 DNA: TGTGCCAGCAGCTTGGCAGGAGGCGTAGGAGAGACCCAGTACTTC
CDR3 protein: CASSLAGGVGETQYF

D gene: NA
CDR3 length: 14
V gene: TRBV10-3
clone size: NA
J gene: TRBJ1-1
CDR3 DNA: TGTGCCATCACCCGATTGGGGCTGACAGGTGAAGCTTTCTTT
CDR3 protein: CAITRLGLTGEAFF

D gene: NA
CDR3 length: 13
V gene: TRBV6-1
clone size: NA
J gene: TRBJ2-7
CDR3 DNA: TGTGCCAGCAGATGGAGACTCTCCTACGAGCAGTACTTC
CDR3 protein: CASRWRLSYEQYF

D gene: TRBD1
CDR3 length: 13
V gene: TRBV7-2
clone size: few
J gene: TRBJ1-1
CDR3 DNA: TGTGCCAGCAGCTTGGACAGGGTGTATGAAGCTTTCTTT
CDR3 protein: CASSLDRVYEAFF

D gene: NA
CDR3 length: 15
V gene: TRBV7-8
clone size: few
J gene: TRBJ1-1
CDR3 DNA: TGTGCCAGCAGCCCGAACCCGGGGGTGAACACTGAAGCTTTCTTT
CDR3 protein: CASSPNPGVNTEAFF

D gene: NA
CDR3 length: 13
V gene: TRBV5-1
clone size: NA
J gene: TRBJ1-1
CDR3 DNA: TGCGCCAGCAGCTTGTTGGGGAACACTGAAGCTTTCTTT
CDR3 protein: CASSLLGNTEAFF

D gene: NA
CDR3 length: 17
V gene: TRBV5-1
clone size: NA
J gene: TRBJ1-6
CDR3 DNA: TGCGCCAGCAGCTTGGGTCTCGGTTCGACCTTTAATTCACCCCTCCACTTT
CDR3 protein: CASSLGLGSTFNSPLHF

D gene: TRBD1
CDR3 length: 16
V gene: TRBV27
clone size: large
J gene: TRBJ1-2
CDR3 DNA: TGTGCCAGCAGTTTCCGGGACAGGGTCTGGCTCGGTGGCTACACCTTC
CDR3 protein: CASSFRDRVWLGGYTF

D gene: TRBD2
CDR3 length: 15
V gene: TRBV11-2
clone size: few
J gene: TRBJ2-7
CDR3 DNA: TGTGCCAGCAGCTCAGGGAGGGACTACTCCTACGAGCAGTACTTC
CDR3 protein: CASSSGRDYSYEQYF

D gene: NA
CDR3 length: 14
V gene: TRBV29-1
clone size: NA
J gene: TRBJ2-1
CDR3 DNA: TGCAGCACTCCTCGTTGGGGGTTCTACAATGAGCAGTTCTTC
CDR3 protein: CSTPRWGFYNEQFF

D gene: NA
CDR3 length: 15
V gene: TRBV6-1
clone size: few
J gene: TRBJ2-4
CDR3 DNA: TGTGCCAGCAACTTTGGAGGGGGAGGGGGAAACATTCAGTACTTC
CDR3 protein: CASNFGGGGGNIQYF

D gene: NA
CDR3 length: 18
V gene: TRBV5-4
clone size: NA
J gene: TRBJ1-4
CDR3 DNA: TGTGCCAGCAGCTTAGGGCCGAGGGTAAGGGGGATTAATGAAAAACTGTTTTTT
CDR3 protein: CASSLGPRVRGINEKLFF

D gene: NA
CDR3 length: 19
V gene: TRBV21-1
clone size: medium-sized
J gene: TRBJ1-3
CDR3 DNA: TGTGCCAGCAGCAACCTACCACGAGGGTGTGATAGCTCTGGAAACACCATATATTTT
CDR3 protein: CASSNLPRGCDSSGNTIYF